These 29 T cell receptor beta chains were sequenced from one sample in a study of cytomegalovirus exposure and HLA in healthy donors. The study ran its PCR with 60 Vbeta and 13 Jbeta primers. Clones were sequenced by immunoSEQ multiplex PCR, and TCRdb holds only the in-frame ones, with some missing. The table counts roughly 50,000 clones; 9% to 15% lies in the top ten. The specimen sequenced was PBMCs. Receptors were obtained from a woman aged 55-70 years in good health and CMV-seropositive.

The chain employs TRBV6-1 and TRBJ1-5, with 7 positions matching TRBD1. V was pared by 8 bases and J by 7 bases, with 11 bases of the junction left unmatched. CDR1 and CDR2 from the germline V gene are MNHNS and SASEGT. This CDR3 is built from 14 residues. CDR3 in DNA: TGTGCCAGCCTAATCGGACAGGACAGGCAGCCCCAGCATTTT. This codes for CASLIGQDRQPQHF.

The V and J genes are TRBV11-3 and TRBJ2-5; TRBD1 might be the D (5 bases). This CDR3 is built from 14 residues. Trimming removed 1 base at V and 5 bases at J, with 11 bases between. From germline, CDR1 is SGHNT and CDR2 YENEEA. The CDR3 protein is CASSLGQGKETQYF. CDR3 bases: TGTGCCAGCAGCTTAGGGCAGGGCAAGGAGACCCAGTACTTC.

The chain has TRBV5-1 and TRBJ1-1, with 7 bases fitting TRBD1. The CDR3 loop spans 16 amino acids. J gave up 0 bases and V 3 bases, and 8 bases lay outside the gene matches. CDR1 and CDR2 from the germline V gene are SGHRS and YFSETQ. The CDR3 loop reads CASSWGQQNVNTEAFF. CDR3 nucleotides: TGCGCCAGCAGCTGGGGACAGCAGAATGTGAACACTGAAGCTTTCTTT.

The genes are TRBV4-3 and TRBJ1-5, with 10 bases that match TRBD1. This CDR3 is 16 amino acids long. Germline V CDR1 and CDR2: LGHNA, YSLEER. Trimming took 0 bases from V and 5 from J; bases not matched to a gene: 4. The CDR3, as DNA: TGCGCCAGCAGCCAAGACCGTGGACAGGGGGATCAGCCCCAGCATTTT. Translation: CASSQDRGQGDQPQHF.

The chain joins TRBV6-5 to TRBJ1-6; 10 bases line up with TRBD1. Germline CDR1 is MNHEY and CDR2 is SVGAGI. The CDR3 length is 15 residues. The V segment lost 6 bases and the J segment 10 bases; nucleotides outside the gene matches: 9. The CDR3, as DNA: TGTGCCAGCAGCCGGGGACAGGGGTTAGGATCACCCCTCCACTTT. This gives the protein CASSRGQGLGSPLHF.

This chain uses TRBV19 with TRBJ2-7, with a tentative D call TRBD1 (5 bases). Germline V gives CDR1 LNHDA, CDR2 SQIVND (reference sequence). Trimming stripped 7 bases from V and 2 bases from J, with 12 bases between. There are 13 residues in the CDR3. The CDR3 sequence is CASTPKGAYEQYF. The CDR3 coding sequence is TGTGCCAGTACCCCGAAAGGGGCCTACGAGCAGTACTTC.

This chain joins TRBV5-4 and TRBJ1-1, with TRBD1 matching over 7 bases. Germline trimming cut 0 bases from V and 1 base from J; bases unmatched to any gene: 3. CDR1 is SGHNT and CDR2 is YYREEE in the germline V gene (reference sequence). The CDR3 loop spans 15 amino acids. This chain's CDR3 is CASSLAGTENTEAFF. The CDR3 nucleotides read TGTGCCAGCAGCTTGGCCGGGACAGAGAACACTGAAGCTTTCTTT.

This chain joins TRBV27 and TRBJ1-2; 8 nucleotides match TRBD1. Germline loops: CDR1 MNHEY, CDR2 SMNVEV (reference sequence). J lost 7 bases, V lost 2 bases, and 9 bases had no gene match. The CDR3 contains 15 residues. The CDR3: CASSLKGDRLSGYTF. The CDR3 DNA follows: TGTGCCAGCAGTTTAAAGGGGGACAGGCTCTCTGGCTACACCTTC.

V gene TRBV9 combines with J gene TRBJ2-7; 8 bases agree with TRBD2. Germline V gives CDR1 SGDLS, CDR2 YYNGEE. After removal of 2 bases from V and 6 bases from J, the junction contained 13 bases not matched to a gene. The CDR3 is made up of 16 amino acids. The CDR3 DNA sequence: TGTGCCAGCAGCGTCCCCTCGGGGGGGCTAGTCTGCGAGCAGTACTTC. It is translated as CASSVPSGGLVCEQYF.

The chain combines TRBV11-2 with TRBJ1-2, with a tentative D call TRBD1 (5 bases). The CDR3 runs 16 residues. The germline V gene has CDR1 SGHAT and CDR2 FQNNGV. Trimming shortened V by 5 bases and J by 4 bases, and 20 bases separated the two germline ends. The CDR3 region is CASSPPLTVLRYGYTF. The CDR3 DNA reads TGTGCCAGCAGCCCCCCTCTGACAGTGCTTCGCTATGGCTACACCTTC. The full variable domain, rest sourced from reference TRBV11-2 and TRBJ1-2, is EAGVAQSPRYKIIEKRQSVAFWCNPISGHATLYWYQQILGQGPKLLIQFQNNGVVDDSQLPKDRFSAERLKGVDSTLKIQPAKLEDSAVYLCASSPPLTVLRYGYTFGSGTRLTVV.

This chain links TRBV5-1 with TRBJ2-1, with no clear D. The CDR3 is 13 residues long. Germline CDR1 reads SGHRS; CDR2 reads YFSETQ. Trimming shortened V by 6 bases and J by 0 bases, and 7 bases separated the two germline ends. CDR3 sequence reads: CASTFSSYNEQFF. The CDR3 region has the DNA TGCGCCAGCACATTCAGCTCCTACAATGAGCAGTTCTTC.

The V and J genes are TRBV7-8 and TRBJ1-6; no reliable D call. This CDR3 comprises 16 residues. From germline, CDR1 is SGHVS and CDR2 FQNEAQ. The V and J ends lost 0 bases and 5 bases respectively, with 11 bases between them. CDR3 in amino acids: CASSLAEGRNNSPLHF. CDR3 coding DNA: TGTGCCAGCAGCTTAGCGGAGGGTCGTAATAATTCACCCCTCCACTTT.

The V gene is TRBV2, the J gene TRBJ1-2, with 7 bases that match TRBD1. CDR1 and CDR2 (germline): SNHLY, FYNNEI. The CDR3 spans 14 residues. V lost 6 bases to trimming and J lost 2 bases; unmatched junction nucleotides: 6. The DNA for the CDR3 is TGTGCCAGCAGGCCGACAGGGTCGAACTATGGCTACACCTTC. Its protein product is CASRPTGSNYGYTF.

The rearrangement links TRBV18 to TRBJ2-7; D unclear. V shed 3 bases and J shed 0 bases, with 12 bases lying between them. CDR1 KGHSH and CDR2 LQKENI come from the germline V gene. CDR3 length equals 15 residues. The CDR3 here is CASSPLTSSSYEQYF. CDR3 in DNA: TGTGCCAGCTCACCCCTGACAAGTTCCTCCTACGAGCAGTACTTC.

Comments on this clone: The same CDR3 can be traced to other DNA sequences in this sample. The J gene is TRBJ2-5, the V gene TRBV5-6; 9 bases align to TRBD2. CDR1 SGHDT and CDR2 YYEEEE come from the germline V gene. V dropped 2 bases and J dropped 2; count of bases not matched to a gene: 4. The CDR3 is made up of 15 amino acids. The CDR3 DNA reads TGTGCCAGCAGCTTCGTAGCGGGGGTTCAAGAGACCCAGTACTTC. Translated, it gives CASSFVAGVQETQYF.

V and J are TRBV6-1 and TRBJ2-7; 11 nucleotides agree with TRBD1. V lost 5 bases and J lost 4; bases outside the gene matches: 4. Germline assignment: CDR1 MNHNS and CDR2 SASEGT. CDR3 length: 14 residues. CDR3 DNA sequence: TGTGCCAGCAGTAGTGGGACAGGGGGGTACGAGCAGTACTTC. Translating gives CASSSGTGGYEQYF.

The chain carries TRBV5-1 and TRBJ1-6; TRBD1 aligns across 8 bases. Germline assignment: CDR1 SGHRS and CDR2 YFSETQ. V was pared by 4 bases and J by 9 bases, with 9 bases of the junction left unmatched. The length of the CDR3 is 15 residues. The CDR3 spells CASSLGQGLVSPLHF. The CDR3 coding sequence is TGCGCCAGCAGCCTCGGACAGGGTCTTGTTTCACCCCTCCACTTT.

This chain uses TRBV10-3 with TRBJ1-3, with D possibly TRBD1 on 6 matching bases. The CDR3 covers 17 residues. Trimming took off 7 bases at V and 4 bases at J, with 23 bases between the two ends. Germline assignment: CDR1 ENHRY and CDR2 SYGVKD. The CDR3: CAITDLGAGPLGNTIYF. In nucleotides, the CDR3 is TGTGCCATCACTGATTTGGGGGCTGGGCCTCTCGGAAACACCATATATTTT.

This chain uses TRBV10-3 with TRBJ2-3; D uncertain. V was clipped by 3 bases and J by 3 bases, with 13 bases between them. Germline-derived CDR1 and CDR2 are ENHRY and SYGVKD. The CDR3 has 15 amino acids. As DNA, the CDR3 is TGTGCCATCAGTGATAGCCGGATCGGGACAGATACGCAGTATTTT. Amino acid sequence: CAISDSRIGTDTQYF.

This chain uses TRBV25-1 with TRBJ1-6, with D hard to call. Deletions cut 4 bases from V and 9 bases from J, with 10 bases between. Per the germline V gene, CDR1 is MGHDK and CDR2 is SYGVNS. The CDR3 has 13 residues. The CDR3 spells CASSAQNGSPLHF. Here the CDR3 DNA reads TGTGCCAGCAGTGCACAGAATGGTTCACCCCTCCACTTT. The full variable domain, rest sourced from reference TRBV25-1 and TRBJ1-6, is EADIYQTPRYLVIGTGKKITLECSQTMGHDKMYWYQQDPGMELHLIHYSYGVNSTEKGDLSSESTVSRIRTEHFPLTLESARPSHTSQYLCASSAQNGSPLHFGNGTRLTVT.

The V gene is TRBV11-2, the J gene TRBJ2-5; D might be TRBD2 (6 bases). This CDR3 is 14 amino acids long. V gave up 5 bases and J gave up 5 bases, with 15 bases separating them. Germline V gene lookup returns CDR1 SGHAT and CDR2 FQNNGV. The CDR3 spells CASSPMAGKETQYF. In nucleotides, the CDR3 is TGTGCCAGCAGCCCTATGGCGGGAAAGGAGACCCAGTACTTC.

The chain recombines TRBV5-4 with TRBJ2-1; 11 bases match TRBD2. Germline assignment: CDR1 SGHNT and CDR2 YYREEE (reference sequence). V trimming: 0 bases; J trimming: 7 bases; junction bases outside the gene matches: 6. The CDR3 consists of 16 residues. CDR3 residues: CASSLATSGVQNEQFF. The DNA of the CDR3 is TGTGCCAGCAGCTTGGCGACTAGCGGGGTGCAAAATGAGCAGTTCTTC.

V is TRBV29-1 and J is TRBJ1-5, with no clear D. The CDR3 has 13 amino acids. V shed 6 bases and J shed 7 bases, with 16 bases lying between them. Germline V lookup: CDR1 SQVTM, CDR2 ANQGSEA. CDR3 nucleotide sequence: TGCAGCGTCGGAGGGTGGGCGGGGCAGCCCCAGCATTTT. Translating it yields CSVGGWAGQPQHF.

The CDR3 here is CSARRDEQYF. The CDR3 DNA reads as TGCAGTGCTAGGAGAGACGAGCAGTACTTC. The gene calls are TRBV20-1 and TRBJ2-7; D call uncertain. Trimming took 3 bases from V and 5 from J, leaving 5 bases between them. Germline values: CDR1 DFQATT, CDR2 SNEGSKA (reference sequence). This CDR3 contains 10 residues.

V usage is TRBV7-2 and J usage is TRBJ1-2; TRBD1 is a possible D gene (6 bases). Trimming removed 1 base at V and 0 bases at J, with 12 bases between. This CDR3 spans 16 amino acids. Germline V CDR1 and CDR2: SGHTA, FQGNSA. In DNA, the CDR3 is TGTGCCAGCAGCTTAGGGGCGGGGGCTTCTAACTATGGCTACACCTTC. Residues: CASSLGAGASNYGYTF.

In DNA, the CDR3 is TGTGCCAGCAGCTCCAGGGAGGGTGCCCTTCAAGAGACCCAGTACTTC. It codes for CASSSREGALQETQYF. The chain carries TRBV5-4 and TRBJ2-5, with 7 nucleotides matching TRBD2. The CDR3 contains 16 residues. Looked up from germline, CDR1 is SGHNT and CDR2 is YYREEE (reference sequence). The J segment lost 2 bases and the V segment lost 3 bases, leaving 10 bases of the junction unmatched. Full variable domain (missing parts from reference TRBV5-4 and TRBJ2-5): ETGVTQSPTHLIKTRGQQVTLRCSSQSGHNTVSWYQQALGQGPQFIFQYYREEENGRGNFPPRFSGLQFPNYSSELNVNALELDDSALYLCASSSREGALQETQYFGPGTRLLVL.

The chain links TRBV18 to TRBJ2-1, with D possibly TRBD1 on 6 matching bases. This CDR3 comprises 15 residues. Germline V gives CDR1 KGHSH, CDR2 LQKENI. With 4 bases removed from V and 5 bases from J, the gap between germline ends came to 15 bases. In DNA, the CDR3 is TGTGCCAGCTCACACCCGCGACAGGTAGACAATGAGCAGTTCTTC. Translated, it gives CASSHPRQVDNEQFF.

The chain is built from TRBV11-3 and TRBJ2-7; weak D call: TRBD1 (6 bases). There are 13 residues in the CDR3. Deletions cut 4 bases from V and 5 bases from J, with 12 bases between. Germline V CDR1 and CDR2: SGHNT, YENEEA. The CDR3: CASSSRGQHEQYF. In nucleotides, the CDR3 is TGTGCCAGCAGCTCAAGAGGACAGCACGAGCAGTACTTC. Combining the CDR3 with reference TRBV11-3 and TRBJ2-7 gives the whole variable domain EAGVVQSPRYKIIEKKQPVAFWCNPISGHNTLYWYLQNLGQGPELLIRYENEEAVDDSQLPKDRFSAERLKGVDSTLKIQPAELGDSAVYLCASSSRGQHEQYFGPGTRLTVT.

This rearrangement joins TRBV4-2 to TRBJ2-5; a possible D gene is TRBD2 (6 bases). Trimming pared 0 bases from V and 5 bases from J, leaving 19 bases between. Per germline, CDR1 LGHNA and CDR2 YNFKEQ. The CDR3 has 17 residues. The CDR3 DNA reads TGTGCCAGCAGCCAAGATGGGTCACTGGGCGGGGAGGAGACCCAGTACTTC. This encodes CASSQDGSLGGEETQYF.